This TCR beta chain was captured in a study of regulatory T cells in long-lasting Graves disease (dated by TCRdb to the early 2020s). Study-level background: Antithyroid drugs had been taken for less than 3 months by newly diagnosed Graves' disease patients. This study used TCR sequencing and RNA sequencing of peripheral blood to compare persistent Graves' disease patients against newly diagnosed Graves' disease patients. The study took place in China and was registered as a clinical trial. A total of some 35 samples underwent TCR sequencing, from roughly 13 patients with persistent Graves' disease and approximately 20 patients with newly diagnosed Graves' disease.

The junction carries 8 bases between V and J, which are trimmed by 0 bases and 0 bases respectively. Reading the germline V gene gives CDR1 SGHRS and CDR2 YFSETQ. Measured from the cysteine to the phenylalanine, the CDR3 is 15 residues long. CDR3 DNA only is kept here, 45 bases in frame from base 1. Sample time point, as interpreted from the label and publication: newly diagnosed GD, antithyroid drugs for less than 3 months. For both TCR sequencing and RNA sequencing, RNA was extracted from PBMCs in TRIzol. The diagnosis of Graves' disease was made according to American Thyroid Association guidelines. Recruitment of patients was carried out at an endocrinology department in Xi'an, China. Each patient gave approximately 10 milliliters of peripheral blood, collected in an EDTA anticoagulant tube. Ficoll Paque Plus density gradient separation was used to isolate PBMCs, and no further T cell sorting was performed. RNA quality was checked with an Agilent 2100 Bioanalyzer and agarose gel, and concentration with a NanoDrop 2000.

The protocol used for the library was multiplex PCR. Data came from an Illumina HiSeq 4000. To build TCR beta libraries, CDR3 regions were amplified by Arm-PCR using iRepertoire HTBI primers. PCR products were gel purified before sequencing. Per the source publication's procedure: A total of roughly 58 TRBV and about 13 TRBJ segments were identified across samples and were used for gene usage analysis of CDR3 amino acid clonotypes. COPE and FqMerger were used to merge filtered high-quality paired reads into contigs. BLAST was used to align contigs to the IMGT TRBV, TRBD and TRBJ reference genes, and CDR3 was defined following IMGT. Clonotypes above 0.1% frequency were classified as highly expanded clones. Repertoire diversity was measured by Shannon entropy, and V-J evenness by the Gini coefficient. A clonotype was considered public if more than one individual shared it. The public reads were reanalyzed by TCRdb: fastp trimming at Q25, MiXCR alignment, in-frame beta chains only. Every distinct CDR3 protein forms one entry, paired with its most common genes and DNA. In this record, the V and J calls reflect TCRdb's handling and not the investigators' own analysis. Present in this sample are about 420,000 distinct CDR3 sequences, over 15% of which were seen just once. The ten largest clones represent around 23% of the sample.

Study-level results and caveats: The authors noted that the small sample size was a limitation that may lower accuracy. Peripheral blood alone was examined, since thyroid tissue, which constituted the primary lesion, could not be accessed. Preferential use of TRBV28, TRBJ1-2 and TRBJ2-5 was observed in persistent disease, whereas TRBV20-1 and TRBJ2-1 were favored in newly diagnosed disease. Compared with newly diagnosed patients, patients with persistent Graves' disease had lower TCR Shannon entropy and fewer highly expanded clones, which suggests clonal expansion. Sequencing and analysis were limited to the TCR beta chain. Persistent patients shared more public clonotypes among themselves (fewer than 3,000) than newly diagnosed patients did (over 900).

The table lists this clonotype with many counts. Its antigen is unknown. No per-base quality is available; no much larger clone lies one base away. Separately, the same data were catalogued under a study of T cells in Graves' hyperthyroidism and ophthalmopathy. As the second publication notes: Stable Graves' hyperthyroidism was defined as the absence of progression to ophthalmopathy over 18 months of follow-up. Hyperthyroidism patients were newly diagnosed, had a disease duration of under 2 months, and were aged 18 to 65 years. Exclusion was applied to patients with uncontrolled infections, other autoimmune diseases, pregnancy or lactation. Diagnoses relied on clinical symptoms, serum thyroxine and TRAb, thyroid ultrasound and orbital computed tomography. The first round of RT-PCR for the TCR CDR3 was performed with the HTBI primer set and the Qiagen OneStep RT-PCR kit. Blood samples also contained most of the expanded thyroid clonotypes (frequency above 0.001), which suggests that blood repertoires may reflect thyroid immune responses. A model built on a 13 V-J signature distinguished ophthalmopathy from stable hyperthyroidism, reaching 87.88% sensitivity and about 81% specificity in cross-validation and 80%/75% in testing. During validation, the model predicted progression to ophthalmopathy a median of about 6.5 months ahead of onset, with almost 71% sensitivity and almost 75% specificity. To identify TCR V-J signatures that set the groups apart, the researchers used a discovery cohort of roughly 100 patients, made up of some 41 with Graves' ophthalmopathy and around 58 with stable Graves' hyperthyroidism. An independent validation cohort of around 20 hyperthyroidism patients and about 16 patients who later progressed to ophthalmopathy tested prospective prediction of ophthalmopathy. The 100 or so discovery patients were randomly split 7:3 into training and test sets. Thyroid tissue and blood T-cell repertoires from about six Graves' hyperthyroidism patients were also compared in the study. Following sampling, methimazole starting at 30 mg daily was given to hyperthyroidism patients, and high-dose intravenous methylprednisolone was given to ophthalmopathy patients. A second multiplex PCR round built the libraries, followed by size selection and purification. Paired-end sequencing of the libraries was performed with 100 bp reads on an Illumina HiSeq2000. SOAPnuke was used to process the raw data, throwing out any read that contained adapters or uncalled bases, had a mean Phred below 15, or lacked an exact constant-primer or identifier match. COPE v1.2.5 was used to merge high-quality paired reads, and clonotypes were defined as unique nucleotide sequences. MiTCR v1.1 was used to align the clonotypes against IMGT TRBV, TRBD and TRBJ reference segments. Analysis was restricted to V-J combinations with a frequency above 0.0001, which covered just over 98% of repertoires. The TCS score was defined as the ratio of F50 (clonal expansion) to E x V (chaos), calculated using BLOSUM62-based TCRdist between CDR3 peptides within each V-J. Welch's t-statistics and random forest reduced 514 V-J features to 10 to 15, which were used in a naive Bayes classifier (R e1071). No statistical method was used to set the sample size in advance, and investigators knew the group allocation. The paper reports TCR Vbeta CDR3 sequencing of approximately 140 peripheral blood samples: under 45 ophthalmopathy, approximately 74 hyperthyroidism and some 17 progressor patients.

The material sequenced was peripheral blood mononuclear cells (PBMCs), taken at new diagnosis, from a patient treated with antithyroid drugs. The sequence links TRBV5-1 to TRBJ2-3; no D gene is confidently identified. This clonotype was obtained from a woman between 18 and 30 years old with Graves disease. Donor details come from another sample of the same person, matched by shared clones. The CDR3 reads CASSLEPTSTDTQYF. The DNA sequence is TGCGCCAGCAGCTTGGAGCCGACTAGCACAGATACGCAGTATTTT.